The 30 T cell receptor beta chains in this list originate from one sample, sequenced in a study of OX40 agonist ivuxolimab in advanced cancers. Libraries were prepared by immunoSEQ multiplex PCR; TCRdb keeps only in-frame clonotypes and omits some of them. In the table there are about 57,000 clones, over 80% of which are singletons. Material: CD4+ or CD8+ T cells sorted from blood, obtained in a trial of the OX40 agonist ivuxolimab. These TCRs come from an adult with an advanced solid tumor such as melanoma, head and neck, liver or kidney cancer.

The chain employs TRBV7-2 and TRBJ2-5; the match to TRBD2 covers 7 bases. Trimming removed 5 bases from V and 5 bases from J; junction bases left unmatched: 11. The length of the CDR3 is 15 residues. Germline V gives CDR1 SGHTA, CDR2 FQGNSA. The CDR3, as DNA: TGTGCCAGCAGCCCGGTGCGCGGGGGAGAGGAGACCCAGTACTTC. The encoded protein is CASSPVRGGEETQYF.

DNA of the CDR3: TGCGCCAGCAGCTTGGCCCCCGACTACAATGAGCAGTTCTTC. Residues: CASSLAPDYNEQFF. The chain joins TRBV5-1 to TRBJ2-1; the D is unclear. The CDR3 sequence is 14 residues long. V was clipped by 0 bases and J by 3 bases, with 7 bases between them. The germline gives CDR1 SGHRS, CDR2 YFSETQ.

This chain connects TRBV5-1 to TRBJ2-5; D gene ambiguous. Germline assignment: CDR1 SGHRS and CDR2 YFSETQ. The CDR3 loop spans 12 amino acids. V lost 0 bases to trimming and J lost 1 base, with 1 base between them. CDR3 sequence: CASSLGQETQYF. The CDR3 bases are TGCGCCAGCAGCTTGGGCCAAGAGACCCAGTACTTC.

The CDR3 sequence: CASSLIRTGATYEQYF. In DNA, the CDR3 is TGTGCCAGCAGCTTGATCCGGACAGGGGCTACCTACGAGCAGTACTTC. The chain links TRBV5-6 to TRBJ2-7; 9 bases line up with TRBD1. This CDR3 has 16 amino acids. The germline V gene has CDR1 SGHDT and CDR2 YYEEEE. V lost 1 base, J lost 2 bases, and 7 bases stayed unmatched.

This CDR3 is CASSLFHETDEQYF. Here the CDR3 DNA reads TGTGCCAGCAGTTTATTTCACGAGACAGACGAGCAGTACTTC. The chain links TRBV27 to TRBJ2-7, with D perhaps TRBD1 (5 bases). Trimming took off 1 base at V and 5 bases at J, with 12 bases between the two ends. Germline V gene lookup returns CDR1 MNHEY and CDR2 SMNVEV (reference sequence). The CDR3 is 14 amino acids.

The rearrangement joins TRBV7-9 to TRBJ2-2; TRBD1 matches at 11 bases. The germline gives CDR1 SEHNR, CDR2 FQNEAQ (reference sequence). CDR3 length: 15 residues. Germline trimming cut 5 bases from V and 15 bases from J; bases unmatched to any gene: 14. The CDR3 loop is CASSRTGGSPGSVFF. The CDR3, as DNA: TGTGCCAGCAGCCGGACAGGGGGCTCCCCAGGTTCGGTGTTTTTT.

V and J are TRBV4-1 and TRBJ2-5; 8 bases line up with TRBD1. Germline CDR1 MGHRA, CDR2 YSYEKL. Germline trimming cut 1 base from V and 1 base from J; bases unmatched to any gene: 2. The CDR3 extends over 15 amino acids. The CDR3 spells CASSQGTGPQETQYF. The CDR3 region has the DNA TGCGCCAGCAGCCAAGGGACAGGGCCCCAAGAGACCCAGTACTTC.

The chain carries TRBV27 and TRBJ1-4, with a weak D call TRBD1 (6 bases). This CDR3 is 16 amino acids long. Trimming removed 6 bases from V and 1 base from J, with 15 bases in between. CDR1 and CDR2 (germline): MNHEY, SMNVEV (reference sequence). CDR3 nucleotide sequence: TGTGCCAGCAGCTGGCAGGGGCATGTAACTAATGAAAAACTGTTTTTT. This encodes CASSWQGHVTNEKLFF.

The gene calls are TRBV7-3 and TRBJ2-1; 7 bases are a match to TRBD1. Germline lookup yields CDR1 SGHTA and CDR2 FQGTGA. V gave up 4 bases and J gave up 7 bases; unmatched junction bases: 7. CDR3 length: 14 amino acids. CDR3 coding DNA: TGTGCCAGCAGCTCCCAGGGGGTCTTAAATGAGCAGTTCTTC. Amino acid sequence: CASSSQGVLNEQFF.

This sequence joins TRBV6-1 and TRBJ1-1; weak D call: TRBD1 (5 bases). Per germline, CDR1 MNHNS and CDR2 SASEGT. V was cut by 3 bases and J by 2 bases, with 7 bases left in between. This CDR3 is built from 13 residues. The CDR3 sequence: CASSDRGNTEAFF. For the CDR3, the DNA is TGTGCCAGCAGTGATAGGGGCAACACTGAAGCTTTCTTT.

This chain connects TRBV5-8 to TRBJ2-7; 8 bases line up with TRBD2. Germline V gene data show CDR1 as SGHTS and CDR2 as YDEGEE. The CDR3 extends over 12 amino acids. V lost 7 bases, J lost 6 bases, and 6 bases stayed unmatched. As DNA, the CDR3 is TGTGCCAGCGCCGGACTAGCTGGCGAGCAGTACTTC. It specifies CASAGLAGEQYF.

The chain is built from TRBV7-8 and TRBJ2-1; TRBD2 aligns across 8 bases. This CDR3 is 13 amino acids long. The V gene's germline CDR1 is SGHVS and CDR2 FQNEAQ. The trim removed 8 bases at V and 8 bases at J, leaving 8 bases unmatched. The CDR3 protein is CASATSARDEQFF. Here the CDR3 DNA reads TGTGCCAGCGCGACTAGCGCCAGGGATGAGCAGTTCTTC.

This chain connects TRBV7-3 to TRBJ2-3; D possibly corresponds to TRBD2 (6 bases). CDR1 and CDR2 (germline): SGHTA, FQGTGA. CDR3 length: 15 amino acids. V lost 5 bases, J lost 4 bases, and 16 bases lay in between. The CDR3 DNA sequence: TGTGCCAGCAGCCCCGGAGGGTTCTCTGCAGATACGCAGTATTTT. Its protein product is CASSPGGFSADTQYF.

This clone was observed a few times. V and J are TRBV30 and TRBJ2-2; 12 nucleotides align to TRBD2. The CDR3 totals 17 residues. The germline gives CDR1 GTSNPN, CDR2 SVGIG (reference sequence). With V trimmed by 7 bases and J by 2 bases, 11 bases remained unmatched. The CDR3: CAFGRLAGDFNTGELFF. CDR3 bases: TGTGCCTTTGGAAGACTAGCGGGAGATTTTAACACCGGGGAGCTGTTTTTT.

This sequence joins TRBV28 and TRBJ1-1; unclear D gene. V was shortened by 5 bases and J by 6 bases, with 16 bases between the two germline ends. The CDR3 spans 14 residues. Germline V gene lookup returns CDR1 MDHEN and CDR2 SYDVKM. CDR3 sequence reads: CASSAERASSEAFF. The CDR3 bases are TGTGCCAGCAGTGCGGAACGGGCTTCATCTGAAGCTTTCTTT.

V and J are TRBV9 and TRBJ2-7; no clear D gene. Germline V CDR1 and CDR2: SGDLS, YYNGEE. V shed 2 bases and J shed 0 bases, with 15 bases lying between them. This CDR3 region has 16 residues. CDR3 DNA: TGTGCCAGCAGCGTCGATAGGCACCTGAGCTCCTACGAGCAGTACTTC. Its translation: CASSVDRHLSSYEQYF.

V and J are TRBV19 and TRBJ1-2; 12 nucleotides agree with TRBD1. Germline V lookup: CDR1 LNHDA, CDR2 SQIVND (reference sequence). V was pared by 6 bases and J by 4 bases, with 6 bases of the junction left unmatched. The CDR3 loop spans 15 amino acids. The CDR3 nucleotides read TGTGCCAGTAGCACCGGGACAGGGGGCGCCTATGGCTACACCTTC. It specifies CASSTGTGGAYGYTF.

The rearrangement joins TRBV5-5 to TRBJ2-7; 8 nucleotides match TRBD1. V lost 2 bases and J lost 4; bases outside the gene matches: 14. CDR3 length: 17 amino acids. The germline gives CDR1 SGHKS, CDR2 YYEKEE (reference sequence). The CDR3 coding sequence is TGTGCCAGCAGCTTTCGGCCGCCTCAGGGGGCCTCATACGAGCAGTACTTC. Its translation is CASSFRPPQGASYEQYF.

The CDR3 coding sequence is TGTGCCAGTAGTTCGACCCCAGCGGGCGTCGGGGGACTGTTTTTT. It codes for CASSSTPAGVGGLFF. This chain connects TRBV19 to TRBJ1-4; possible D gene TRBD1, 5 bases. This CDR3 is 15 amino acids long. V lost 5 bases and J 13 bases, leaving 23 bases between the germline ends. The germline V gene has CDR1 LNHDA and CDR2 SQIVND (reference sequence).

Written as DNA, the CDR3 is TGCGCCAGCAGTGGGCTAGCGGGGTTCAATGAGCAGTTCTTC. This sequence encodes CASSGLAGFNEQFF. This chain links TRBV10-1 with TRBJ2-1; TRBD2 matches 9 bases. Germline loops: CDR1 WNHNN, CDR2 SYGVQD (reference sequence). The V and J ends lost 4 bases and 6 bases, in that order; junction bases with no gene match: 4. The CDR3 contains 14 residues.

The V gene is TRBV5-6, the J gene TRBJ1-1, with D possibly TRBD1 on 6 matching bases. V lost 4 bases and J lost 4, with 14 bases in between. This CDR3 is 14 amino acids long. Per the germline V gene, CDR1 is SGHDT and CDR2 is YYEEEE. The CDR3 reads CASSPTGSSTEAFF. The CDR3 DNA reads TGTGCCAGCAGCCCAACAGGGAGTTCCACTGAAGCTTTCTTT.

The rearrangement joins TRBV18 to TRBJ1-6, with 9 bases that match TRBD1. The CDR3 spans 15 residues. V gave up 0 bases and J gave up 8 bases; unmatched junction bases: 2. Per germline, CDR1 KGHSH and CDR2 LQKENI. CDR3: CASSPPGQGYSPLHF. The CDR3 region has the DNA TGTGCCAGCTCACCACCGGGACAGGGATATTCACCCCTCCACTTT.

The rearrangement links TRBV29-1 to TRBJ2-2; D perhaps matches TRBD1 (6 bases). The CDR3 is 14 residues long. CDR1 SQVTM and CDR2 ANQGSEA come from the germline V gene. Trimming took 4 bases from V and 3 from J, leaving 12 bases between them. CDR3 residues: CSVGTGWDTGELFF. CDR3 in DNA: TGCAGCGTTGGTACAGGGTGGGACACCGGGGAGCTGTTTTTT.

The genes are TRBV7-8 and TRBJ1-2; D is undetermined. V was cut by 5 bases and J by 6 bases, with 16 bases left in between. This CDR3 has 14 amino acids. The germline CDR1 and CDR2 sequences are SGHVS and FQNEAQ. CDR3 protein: CASSPRTEGNGYTF. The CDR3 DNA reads TGTGCCAGCAGCCCAAGGACGGAAGGGAATGGCTACACCTTC. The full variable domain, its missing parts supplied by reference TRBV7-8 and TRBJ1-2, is GAGVSQSPRYKVAKRGQDVALRCDPISGHVSLFWYQQALGQGPEFLTYFQNEAQLDKSGLPSDRFFAERPEGSVSTLKIQRTQQEDSAVYLCASSPRTEGNGYTFGSGTRLTVV.

CDR3 sequence reads: CASSSEPGGMGAEAFF. DNA of the CDR3: TGTGCCAGCAGCTCCGAGCCGGGGGGCATGGGGGCTGAAGCTTTCTTT. The chain couples TRBV7-9 to TRBJ1-1, with D possibly being TRBD1 (6 bases). CDR3 size: 16 residues. V was trimmed by 4 bases and J by 6 bases, leaving 21 bases between them. The germline V gene has CDR1 SEHNR and CDR2 FQNEAQ (reference sequence). The variable domain in full, with the rest retrieved from reference TRBV7-9 and TRBJ1-1, is DTGVSQNPRHKITKRGQNVTFRCDPISEHNRLYWYRQTLGQGPEFLTYFQNEAQLEKSRLLSDRFSAERPKGSFSTLEIQRTEQGDSAMYLCASSSEPGGMGAEAFFGQGTRLTVV.

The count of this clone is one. CDR3 residues: CASSPDTSYEQYF. The CDR3 DNA is TGTGCCAGCAGTCCAGACACATCCTACGAGCAGTACTTC. The chain is built from TRBV7-3 and TRBJ2-7; D is uncertain. Looked up from germline, CDR1 is SGHTA and CDR2 is FQGTGA. Trimming took 6 bases from V and 1 from J, leaving 10 bases between them. CDR3 size: 13 residues.

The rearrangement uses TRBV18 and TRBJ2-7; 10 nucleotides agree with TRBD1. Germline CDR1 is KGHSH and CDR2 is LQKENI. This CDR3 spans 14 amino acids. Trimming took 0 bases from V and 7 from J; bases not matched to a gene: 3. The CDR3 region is CASSPPGQGFEQYF. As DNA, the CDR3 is TGTGCCAGCTCACCACCGGGACAGGGGTTTGAGCAGTACTTC.

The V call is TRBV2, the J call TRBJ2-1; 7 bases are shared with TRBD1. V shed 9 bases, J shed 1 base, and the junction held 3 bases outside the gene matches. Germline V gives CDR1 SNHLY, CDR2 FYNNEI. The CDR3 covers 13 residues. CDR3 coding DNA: TGTGCCAGACAGGGGTCTTCCTACAATGAGCAGTTCTTC. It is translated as CARQGSSYNEQFF.

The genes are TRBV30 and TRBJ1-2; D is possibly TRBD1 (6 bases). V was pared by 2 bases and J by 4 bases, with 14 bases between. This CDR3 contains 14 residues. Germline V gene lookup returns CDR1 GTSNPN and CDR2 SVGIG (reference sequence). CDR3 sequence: CAWSLNRESYGYTF. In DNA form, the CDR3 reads TGTGCCTGGAGTTTAAACAGGGAGAGCTATGGCTACACCTTC.

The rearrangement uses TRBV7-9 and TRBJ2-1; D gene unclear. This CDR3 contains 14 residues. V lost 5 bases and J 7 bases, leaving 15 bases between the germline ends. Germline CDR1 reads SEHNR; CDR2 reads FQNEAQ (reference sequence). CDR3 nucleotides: TGTGCCAGCAGCACCCCCTTACCGGCGAATGAGCAGTTCTTC. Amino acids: CASSTPLPANEQFF.